The rows below give T cell receptor beta chains drawn from one sample of a study of blood T cell repertoires in COVID-19. The table came from immunoSEQ multiplex PCR; TCRdb's copy has only in-frame clones and leaves some out. The sample lists under 150,000 clones; 85% were seen once. Sequenced: peripheral blood. The receptors were sampled from a human donor in a cohort sampled during active COVID-19. CDR3s include the opening cysteine and the closing phenylalanine or tryptophan. D genes are given only for firm matches. A row's size may be missing; if present it is once, few, many or a size class.

TRBD2	16	TRBJ2-1	TRBV6-5	-	TGTGCCAGCAGTTACTCGTTTAGCGGGGGGAACAATGAGCAGTTCTTC	CASSYSFSGGNNEQFF
TRBD1	14	TRBJ1-2	TRBV2	-	TGTGCCAGCAGTGAGGGGACAGGGGTTCCTGGCTACACCTTC	CASSEGTGVPGYTF
-	13	TRBJ1-5	TRBV12-3/TRBV12-4	-	TGTGCCAGCAGTTTGGCGGAGGAACAGCCCCAGCATTTT	CASSLAEEQPQHF
-	13	TRBJ1-2	TRBV30	-	TGTGCCTGGAGTCGGGTAGGGGCCTATGGCTACACCTTC	CAWSRVGAYGYTF
-	14	TRBJ1-2	TRBV30	-	TGTGCCTACTTAGGTAGCGTACTGGGATATGGCTACACCTTC	CAYLGSVLGYGYTF
TRBD1	15	TRBJ2-2	TRBV2	-	TGTGCCAGCACCGGGACAGGGTCGAACACCGGGGAGCTGTTTTTT	CASTGTGSNTGELFF
-	13	TRBJ1-4	TRBV29-1	-	TGCAGCTGTGGGGGGTCGGCTAATGAAAAACTGTTTTTT	CSCGGSANEKLFF
TRBD1	17	TRBJ2-3	TRBV7-2	-	TGTGCCAGCAGCTTAGCCTCGACAGGGTCGGGCACAGATACGCAGTATTTT	CASSLASTGSGTDTQYF
TRBD1	14	TRBJ1-5	TRBV6-5	-	TGTGCCAGCAGTCGGACAGGTGGCAATCAGCCCCAGCATTTT	CASSRTGGNQPQHF
-	17	TRBJ2-4	TRBV15	once	TGTGCCACCAGCAGAGAGGGGGCAGCTATAGCCAAAAACATTCAGTACTTC	CATSREGAAIAKNIQYF
TRBD1	17	TRBJ1-1	TRBV6-2/TRBV6-3	once	TGTGCCAGCAGTTACCCATCGGACAGGGGATTGAACACTGAAGCTTTCTTT	CASSYPSDRGLNTEAFF
TRBD1	15	TRBJ2-7	TRBV6-5	-	TGTGCCAGCAAACACGACAGGGGGTTTACCTACGAGCAGTACTTC	CASKHDRGFTYEQYF
TRBD1	15	TRBJ2-1	TRBV9	-	TGTGCCAGCAGCGTAGCACAGACAGGGTTGGATGAGCAGTTCTTC	CASSVAQTGLDEQFF
-	14	TRBJ2-5	TRBV6-5	-	TGTGCCAGCACCAAGAGAGGCGGGAAAGAGACCCAGTACTTC	CASTKRGGKETQYF
TRBD1	15	TRBJ2-1	TRBV7-2	-	TGTGCCAGCAGCTTAGACAGGGGAAGGGGCAATGAGCAGTTCTTC	CASSLDRGRGNEQFF
TRBD1	15	TRBJ2-1	TRBV15	-	TGTGCCACCAGCGGACAGGCCCAATCCTACAATGAGCAGTTCTTC	CATSGQAQSYNEQFF
-	15	TRBJ1-3	TRBV6-5	once	TGTGCCAGCAGGAAGGGGAACACCTCTGGAAACACCATATATTTT	CASRKGNTSGNTIYF
-	13	TRBJ1-5	TRBV12-5	-	TGTGCTAGTGGTTCTTCTAGGAATCAGCCCCAGCATTTT	CASGSSRNQPQHF
TRBD1	12	TRBJ2-1	TRBV7-3	medium-sized	TGTGCCAGCAGCCTCGGACAGGATGAGCAGTTCTTC	CASSLGQDEQFF
TRBD1	17	TRBJ2-2	TRBV6-6	-	TGTGCCAGCAGTCCGTATGCAGGGGGTTGGAACACCGGGGAGCTGTTTTTT	CASSPYAGGWNTGELFF
-	13	TRBJ2-7	TRBV7-6	many	TGTGCCAGCAGCGAAGCGAGCTCCTACGAGCAGTACTTC	CASSEASSYEQYF
TRBD2	16	TRBJ2-1	TRBV2	few	TGTGCCAGCAGCAGCGGGGGGTACAGCTCCTACAATGAGCAGTTCTTC	CASSSGGYSSYNEQFF
TRBD1	20	TRBJ2-1	TRBV11-2	-	TGTGCCAGCAGCTTAGATGGGACAGGGGGCGGCCTAAGCTCCTACAATGAGCAGTTCTTC	CASSLDGTGGGLSSYNEQFF
TRBD2	17	TRBJ2-1	TRBV7-2	-	TGTGCCAGCAGCTTAGACCTCCGGGGGGGCCCCCCTTGTAGGCAGTTCTTC	CASSLDLRGGPPCRQFF
-	13	TRBJ2-2	TRBV12-3/TRBV12-4	once	TGTGCCAGCAGTCCCTCGCTCACCGGGGAACTGTTTTTT	CASSPSLTGELFF
TRBD1	15	TRBJ1-5	TRBV3-1/TRBV3-2	-	TGTGCCAGCAGCCAAGATGGGACAGGGGGTCAGCCCCAGCATTTT	CASSQDGTGGQPQHF
-	14	TRBJ1-1	TRBV19	once	TGTGCCAGTAGTATGAACAGGTTGGGCGCTGAAGCTTTCTTT	CASSMNRLGAEAFF
-	17	TRBJ2-4	TRBV7-2	-	TGTGCCAGCAGCTACCCACAGGGCCCGTGGGCCAAAAACATTCAGTACTTC	CASSYPQGPWAKNIQYF
-	14	TRBJ2-7	TRBV19	-	TGTGCCAGTAGTCTCGACAGCCAGATATACGAGCAGTACTTC	CASSLDSQIYEQYF
-	14	TRBJ2-5	TRBV3-1/TRBV3-2	-	TGTGCCAGCAGCCAAGGATTAGTCCAAGAGACCCAGTACTTC	CASSQGLVQETQYF
-	17	TRBJ2-7	TRBV29-1	-	TGCAGCGTTGAAGCACCCCTGGTAGGGATGGGGGGCTACGAGCAGTACTTC	CSVEAPLVGMGGYEQYF
-	13	TRBJ1-5	TRBV5-5	-	TGTGCCAGCAGCTCAACCGGCGGGACGCCCCAGCATTTT	CASSSTGGTPQHF
-	14	TRBJ2-3	TRBV10-3	-	TGTGCCATCAGACCGGGACATAGCACAGATACGCAGTATTTT	CAIRPGHSTDTQYF
TRBD1	15	TRBJ1-6	TRBV5-1	few	TGCGCCAGCAGCTTGGAGGGACAGGTTAATTCACCCCTCCACTTT	CASSLEGQVNSPLHF
-	15	TRBJ2-7	TRBV19	-	TGTGCCAGTAGTATAGGTGGGGGGAACACCTACGAGCAGTACTTC	CASSIGGGNTYEQYF
TRBD2	16	TRBJ2-1	TRBV4-3	-	TGCGCCAGCAGCCAACGAGCGGGGGGGTTTGACAATGAGCAGTTCTTC	CASSQRAGGFDNEQFF
TRBD1	15	TRBJ2-2	TRBV4-1	-	TGCGCCAGCAGCCAAGTGGACAGGGAAACCGGGGAGCTGTTTTTT	CASSQVDRETGELFF
-	12	TRBJ2-3	TRBV30	-	TGTGCCTGGACCGGGGAGACAGATACGCAGTATTTT	CAWTGETDTQYF
-	15	TRBJ2-3	TRBV5-5	-	TGTGCCAGCAGCCTTGTGGATAGGGGAATTAGTACGCAGTATTTT	CASSLVDRGISTQYF
-	15	TRBJ1-1	TRBV12-5	-	TGTGCTAGTGGCCCCCACGGGGGGGGGAACACTGAAGCTTTCTTT	CASGPHGGGNTEAFF
-	15	TRBJ1-5	TRBV15	-	TGTGCCACCAGCAGAGGGGACGGGAGACGACAGCCCCAGCATTTT	CATSRGDGRRQPQHF